This is a list of T cell receptor beta chains from one sample in a study of blood T cell repertoires in COVID-19. Using immunoSEQ multiplex PCR, the repertoire was profiled, and TCRdb retains in-frame clones only, with some absent. The data show roughly 290,000 clones, around 85% seen once. Sample: peripheral blood. The receptors derive from a human donor with COVID-19, enrolled during active disease. The donor label of this sample is uncertain. CDR3s include the opening cysteine and the closing phenylalanine or tryptophan. Each record gives: J gene, D gene, V gene, clone size, CDR3 protein, CDR3 DNA. D genes are given only for firm matches. Not every row has a clone size; where given, it reads once, few, many or a size class.

>TRBJ2-1|-|TRBV6-5|-
CASRAGGSSYNEQFF
TGTGCCAGCAGGGCAGGGGGGAGCTCCTACAATGAGCAGTTCTTC
>TRBJ2-7|TRBD1|TRBV19|once
CASSPRDRDFNEQYF
TGTGCCAGTAGTCCCCGGGACAGGGATTTCAACGAGCAGTACTTC
>TRBJ2-1|TRBD2|TRBV11-2|-
CASSLRGSGSDAEQFF
TGTGCCAGCAGCCTGCGGGGTAGCGGGAGTGACGCTGAGCAGTTCTTC
>TRBJ1-1|TRBD1|TRBV19|-
CASGQGGTEAFF
TGTGCCAGCGGACAGGGCGGGACTGAAGCTTTCTTT
>TRBJ1-1|-|TRBV27|-
CASSPQSFAEAFF
TGTGCCAGCAGTCCCCAAAGCTTCGCTGAAGCTTTCTTT
>TRBJ2-7|TRBD2|TRBV7-2|-
CASSLLPAGVLEQYF
TGTGCCAGCAGCCTACTCCCAGCGGGAGTACTCGAGCAGTACTTC
>TRBJ1-2|-|TRBV27|-
CASSPAADLYGYTF
TGTGCCAGCAGCCCGGCGGCAGACCTCTATGGCTACACCTTC
>TRBJ2-7|-|TRBV11-2|once
CASSLEGSPGWSYEQYF
TGTGCCAGCAGCTTAGAAGGGTCTCCGGGATGGAGCTACGAGCAGTACTTC
>TRBJ2-7|-|TRBV9|-
CASSVLSGDNEQYF
TGTGCCAGCAGCGTATTATCCGGGGATAACGAGCAGTACTTC
>TRBJ1-1|-|TRBV3-1/TRBV3-2|-
CASSQGMGAINTEAFF
TGTGCCAGCAGCCAAGGAATGGGGGCGATTAACACTGAAGCTTTCTTT
>TRBJ1-1|TRBD1|TRBV30|-
CAWRDRVSTEAFF
TGTGCCTGGAGGGACAGGGTATCCACTGAAGCTTTCTTT
>TRBJ1-6|TRBD1|TRBV27|-
CASSPGTGASPLHF
TGTGCCAGCAGTCCCGGGACAGGGGCCTCACCCCTCCACTTT
>TRBJ2-1|-|TRBV29-1|-
CSVEPAGWEQFF
TGCAGCGTTGAGCCAGCGGGCTGGGAGCAGTTCTTC
>TRBJ2-1|TRBD2|TRBV19|-
CASSPTKSGRPFPEQFF
TGTGCCAGTAGTCCGACGAAGAGCGGGAGGCCCTTCCCTGAGCAGTTCTTC
>TRBJ2-7|TRBD1|TRBV5-4|-
CASSLVTGAPGEQYF
TGTGCCAGCAGCTTGGTGACAGGGGCCCCGGGGGAGCAGTACTTC
>TRBJ1-2|TRBD1|TRBV6-5|-
CASIKQGAEGGYTF
TGTGCCAGCATTAAACAGGGGGCGGAAGGTGGCTACACCTTC
>TRBJ2-7|TRBD1|TRBV5-4|-
CASSTGGQVVSYEQYF
TGTGCCAGCAGCACAGGGGGGCAGGTTGTTTCCTACGAGCAGTACTTC
>TRBJ2-1|TRBD2|TRBV30|-
CAWRVDSGNEQFF
TGTGCCTGGAGGGTAGATAGCGGGAATGAGCAGTTCTTC
>TRBJ2-7|-|TRBV7-9|-
CASSPAPGIRTYEQYF
TGTGCCAGCAGCCCTGCGCCGGGGATAAGGACCTACGAGCAGTACTTC
>TRBJ1-2|-|TRBV6-1|-
CASSEASVSITGYTF
TGTGCCAGCAGTGAAGCAAGCGTTTCCATAACTGGCTACACCTTC